Presented here are 24 T cell receptor beta chains from one specimen sequenced in a study of blood T cells in healthy people across ages. Through a sample-barcoded 5' primer and a J-beta primer mix, a second PCR was run for about 6 to 11 cycles. One entry per CDR3 protein, called by TCRdb with MiXCR from the 5' RACE reads. Of about 1.5 million distinct CDR3 sequences listed, approximately 43% are singletons. The sequencing input was blood. The receptors derive from a woman aged 18-35 years in good health.

The rearrangement joins TRBV28 to TRBJ2-1; TRBD2 matches 11 bases. Unmatched junction bases numbered 9, after V lost 6 bases and J lost 5 bases. CDR1 MDHEN and CDR2 SYDVKM come from the germline V gene. CDR3 length: 16 residues. The CDR3 nucleotides read TGTGCCAGCAGCCAAGGACTAGCGGGTTCCCACAATGAGCAGTTCTTC. This sequence encodes CASSQGLAGSHNEQFF.

The CDR3 DNA reads TGTGCCAGCAGCGTAGGCCCATCCGGCACTGAAGCTTTCTTT. It yields the protein CASSVGPSGTEAFF. This chain uses TRBV9 with TRBJ1-1, with D unresolved. Per germline, CDR1 SGDLS and CDR2 YYNGEE. The CDR3 is 14 amino acids. Trimming took 0 bases from V and 4 from J, leaving 10 bases between them.

V is TRBV12-3 or TRBV12-4 and J is TRBJ2-3; D unclear. This CDR3 is 11 amino acids long. V was shortened by 1 base and J by 11 bases, with 7 bases between the two germline ends. The CDR3 region is CASSLVEGQYF. The CDR3 DNA sequence: TGTGCCAGCAGTTTAGTGGAAGGGCAGTATTTT.

In this sample, this clonotype turned up a few times. CDR3 nucleotides: TGTGCCAGCAGCTTTCCGGGTGGTAGCGAGCAGTACTTC. This gives the protein CASSFPGGSEQYF. The V call is TRBV7-6, the J call TRBJ2-5; D gene ambiguous. The J call may be incorrect, as the DNA end agrees better with TRBJ2-7. The CDR3 has 13 amino acids. CDR1 and CDR2 from the germline V gene are SGHVS and FNYEAQ.

The chain employs TRBV12-3 or TRBV12-4 and TRBJ2-1, with TRBD2 matching over 7 bases. This CDR3 is 14 amino acids long. J gave up 9 bases and V 2 bases, and 7 bases lay outside the gene matches. The DNA of the CDR3 is TGTGCCAGCAGTTTACGGTCTAGCGGTGGTGAGCAGTTCTTC. Encoded protein: CASSLRSSGGEQFF.

This clonotype was seen a handful of times. The chain is built from TRBV12-3 or TRBV12-4 and TRBJ2-5, with TRBD1 matching over 11 bases. The CDR3 extends over 18 amino acids. V lost 4 bases, J lost 5 bases, and 15 bases stayed unmatched. The CDR3 coding sequence is TGTGCCAGCAGTTCATTTACCGGGACAGGGGGGAATCGGGAGACCCAGTACTTC. Its translation is CASSSFTGTGGNRETQYF.

This clonotype was observed a handful of times. The CDR3: CASSAPLLRGYTF. In nucleotides, the CDR3 is TGTGCCAGCAGCGCCCCGCTCTTACGCGGCTACACCTTC. The genes are TRBV11-2 and TRBJ1-2; D is unresolved. Germline V gene sequence: CDR1 SGHAT, CDR2 FQNNGV. With 5 bases removed from V and 8 bases from J, the gap between germline ends came to 15 bases. The CDR3 length is 13 residues.

This clonotype was seen repeatedly, ten times or more. The chain couples TRBV7-2 to TRBJ2-1; D is uncertain. The ends were cut back, 3 bases at V and 1 base at J, with 10 bases in the middle. The CDR3 length is 15 residues. The V gene's germline CDR1 is SGHTA and CDR2 FQGNSA. The CDR3 spells CASSLSGPSYNEQFF. The CDR3, as DNA: TGTGCCAGCAGCTTGAGTGGGCCTTCCTACAATGAGCAGTTCTTC.

The chain uses TRBV21-1 and TRBJ1-2. TRBV21-1 is a documented pseudogene. This CDR3 comprises 11 residues. The CDR3 loop is CASSIVYGHTF. Written as DNA, the CDR3 is TGTGCCAGCAGCATAGTCTATGGCCACACCTTC.

This chain uses TRBV28 with TRBJ1-2; no clear D. V was cut by 1 base and J by 3 bases, with 12 bases left in between. The V gene's germline CDR1 is MDHEN and CDR2 SYDVKM. There are 15 residues in the CDR3. The CDR3 DNA is TGTGCCAGCAGTTTATCTCCACTCTTAGACTATGGCTACACCTTC. It codes for CASSLSPLLDYGYTF.

J is TRBJ2-7 and V is TRBV20-1; 9 bases are a match to TRBD2. The CDR3 runs 16 residues. Losses at the gene ends were 5 bases for V and 7 bases for J; bases not matched to a gene: 18. Germline CDR1 DFQATT, CDR2 SNEGSKA (reference sequence). CDR3 coding DNA: TGCAGTGCTCACAGAGGAGCGGGGGGCGATTACAATGAGCAGTACTTC. Protein: CSAHRGAGGDYNEQYF.

This clonotype was counted only a few times. The V call is TRBV7-9, the J call TRBJ2-5; 10 positions agree with TRBD2. The germline V gene encodes CDR1 SEHNR and CDR2 FQNEAQ (reference sequence). The CDR3 length is 15 residues. J gave up 4 bases and V 3 bases, and 5 bases lay outside the gene matches. The CDR3 sequence: CASSFLAGVGETQYF. CDR3 coding DNA: TGTGCCAGCAGCTTTCTAGCGGGAGTGGGAGAGACCCAGTACTTC.

This clonotype was seen more than once but under ten times. The V gene is TRBV20-1, the J gene TRBJ2-1, with 7 bases identical to TRBD2. Judging by the DNA end, TRBJ2-7 fits better; the J call may be wrong. CDR3 size: 15 residues. CDR1 and CDR2 (germline): DFQATT, SNEGSKA (reference sequence). The CDR3 spells CSARVGTIGVYEQYF. Written as DNA, the CDR3 is TGCAGTGCTAGAGTGGGGACTATAGGGGTGTATGAGCAGTACTTC.

This clonotype was observed a handful of times. The chain recombines TRBV12-3 or TRBV12-4 with TRBJ2-7; D tentatively reads TRBD1 or TRBD2 (6 bases each). The CDR3 spans 16 residues. The V end was cut by 1 base, the J end by 2 bases, with 15 bases between. CDR3 amino acids: CASSLEVWGAAYEQYF. As DNA, the CDR3 is TGTGCCAGCAGTTTAGAGGTTTGGGGGGCCGCCTACGAGCAGTACTTC.

This chain connects TRBV10-3 to TRBJ1-3, with D uncertain. The CDR3 consists of 13 residues. Looked up from germline, CDR1 is ENHRY and CDR2 is SYGVKD. V lost 4 bases and J 5 bases, leaving 9 bases between the germline ends. The CDR3 sequence is CAISGEARNTIYF. The DNA for the CDR3 is TGTGCCATCAGTGGGGAGGCCAGAAACACCATATATTTT.

Many counts were recorded for this clonotype. The DNA for the CDR3 is TGTGCCAGCAGCTTAGATTTGCTCCGGTTTAACAATGAGCAGTACTTC. This encodes CASSLDLLRFNNEQYF. The J gene is TRBJ2-5, the V gene TRBV7-6; D not certain. Per the germline V gene, CDR1 is SGHVS and CDR2 is FNYEAQ. V was cut by 1 base and J by 11 bases, with 23 bases left in between. This CDR3 is built from 16 residues. Variable domain in full (rest from reference TRBV7-6 and TRBJ2-5): GAGVSQSPRYKVTKRGQDVALRCDPISGHVSLYWYRQALGQGPEFLTYFNYEAQQDKSGLPNDRFSAERPEGSISTLTIQRTEQRDSAMYRCASSLDLLRFNNEQYFGPGTRLLVL.

The chain carries TRBV18 and TRBJ2-2; 8 positions agree with TRBD1. V dropped 2 bases and J dropped 6; count of bases not matched to a gene: 8. The V gene's germline CDR1 is KGHSH and CDR2 LQKENI. The CDR3 is 16 residues long. The CDR3 is CASSPSGQGGAGELFF. The CDR3 DNA is TGTGCCAGCTCACCAAGCGGACAGGGCGGCGCCGGGGAGCTGTTTTTT.

To note about this clonotype: At one end the junction does not follow the germline gene, possibly because of a read error. The chain couples TRBV12-3 or TRBV12-4 to TRBJ2-6; D call uncertain. The CDR3 is 13 amino acids. This CDR3 is CASSLPGTNVLTF. CDR3 in DNA: TGTGCCAGCAGCCTCCCTGGGACCAACGTCCTGACTTTC.

The J gene is TRBJ2-1, the V gene TRBV5-1; D unclear. V lost 2 bases and J 2 bases, leaving 8 bases between the germline ends. The CDR3 has 14 residues. Germline V lookup: CDR1 SGHRS, CDR2 YFSETQ. The CDR3 DNA reads as TGCGCCAGCAGCTTTGTCGGGCCCTACAATGAGCAGTTCTTC. Amino acid sequence: CASSFVGPYNEQFF.

This clonotype was found once. The rearrangement links TRBV11-2 to TRBJ2-2; TRBD2 matches 7 bases. V trimming: 5 bases; J trimming: 3 bases; junction bases outside the gene matches: 6. Germline V gene sequence: CDR1 SGHAT, CDR2 FQNNGV. CDR3 length equals 15 residues. The CDR3 loop is CASSRIAGHTGELFF. CDR3 coding DNA: TGTGCCAGCAGCCGAATAGCGGGCCACACCGGGGAGCTGTTTTTT.

This clonotype was observed a handful of times. The genes are TRBV6-1 and TRBJ2-3; D perhaps matches TRBD1 (5 bases). Trimming pared 5 bases from V and 2 bases from J, leaving 11 bases between. The CDR3 has 14 residues. Germline CDR1 MNHNS, CDR2 SASEGT. CDR3 in amino acids: CASSMGQHTDTQYF. CDR3 DNA sequence: TGTGCCAGCAGTATGGGGCAACACACAGATACGCAGTATTTT.

This chain connects TRBV30 to TRBJ1-2, with D unclear. The ends were cut back, 4 bases at V and 5 bases at J, with 14 bases in the middle. The germline V gene encodes CDR1 GTSNPN and CDR2 SVGIG (reference sequence). This CDR3 has 13 residues. This chain's CDR3 is CAWTIGWGYGYTF. CDR3 nucleotides: TGTGCCTGGACGATAGGTTGGGGATATGGCTACACCTTC.

This clonotype was detected only a few times. This rearrangement joins TRBV4-1 to TRBJ2-1; tentative D call: TRBD2 (5 bases). Trimming removed 4 bases from V and 4 bases from J, with 14 bases in between. Germline loops: CDR1 MGHRA, CDR2 YSYEKL. This CDR3 has 15 residues. The CDR3 DNA follows: TGCGCCAGCAGCCCCCTTGGACTGAAGTACAATGAGCAGTTCTTC. Translation gives CASSPLGLKYNEQFF.

This clonotype was counted many times. J is TRBJ2-7 and V is TRBV4-1; 8 nucleotides line up with TRBD2. This CDR3 comprises 13 residues. Trimming took 4 bases from V and 5 from J; bases not matched to a gene: 4. Germline loops: CDR1 MGHRA, CDR2 YSYEKL. The CDR3 reads CASSLSGRNEQYF. CDR3 coding DNA: TGCGCCAGCAGCCTCAGCGGGAGAAACGAGCAGTACTTC.